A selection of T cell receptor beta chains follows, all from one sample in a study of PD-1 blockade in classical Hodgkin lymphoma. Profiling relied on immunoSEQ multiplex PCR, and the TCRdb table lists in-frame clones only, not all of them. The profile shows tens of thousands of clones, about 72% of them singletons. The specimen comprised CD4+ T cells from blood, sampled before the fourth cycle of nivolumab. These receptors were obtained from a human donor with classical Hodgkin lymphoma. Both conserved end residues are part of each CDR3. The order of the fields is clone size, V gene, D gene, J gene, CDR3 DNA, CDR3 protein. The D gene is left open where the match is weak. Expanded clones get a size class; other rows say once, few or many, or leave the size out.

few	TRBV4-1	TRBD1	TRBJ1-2	TGCGCCAGCAGCCAAGAAGGGACAGGCTATGGCTACACCTTC	CASSQEGTGYGYTF
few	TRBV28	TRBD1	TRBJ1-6	TGTGCCAGCAGTACCCCTACAGGGGCCGGTTCACCCCTCCACTTT	CASSTPTGAGSPLHF
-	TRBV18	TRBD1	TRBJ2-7	TGTGCCAGCTCACCCCGGGACAGTTCTTACGAGCAGTACTTC	CASSPRDSSYEQYF
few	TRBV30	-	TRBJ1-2	TGTGCCTGGAGTACGGGCCCTGGAGGCTACACCTTC	CAWSTGPGGYTF
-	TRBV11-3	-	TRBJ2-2	TGTGCCAGCAGCTTAGCTTCCACCGGGGAGCTGTTTTTT	CASSLASTGELFF
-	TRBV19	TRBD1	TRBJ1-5	TGTGCCAGTAGTTTTGGGACAGGCGATCAGCCCCAGCATTTT	CASSFGTGDQPQHF
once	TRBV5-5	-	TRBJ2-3	TGTGCCAGCAGCCCGACCGGGACGAATACGCAGTATTTT	CASSPTGTNTQYF
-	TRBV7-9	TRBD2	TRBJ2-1	TGTGCCAGCAGCTCCCCCCTGGGGGGGGGCAATGAGCAGTTCTTC	CASSSPLGGGNEQFF
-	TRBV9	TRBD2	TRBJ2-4	TGTGCCAGCAGCCCAGTCGGACTAGGAGACATTCAGTACTTC	CASSPVGLGDIQYF
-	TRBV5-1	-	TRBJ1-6	TGCGCCAGCAGTTTAGAGGCGGGGAGCAATTCACCCCTCCACTTT	CASSLEAGSNSPLHF
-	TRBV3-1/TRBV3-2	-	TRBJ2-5	TGTGCCAGCAAAGGGACCCAGTACTTC	CASKGTQYF
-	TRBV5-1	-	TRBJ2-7	TGCGCCAGCAGCTTGAGGTCGAACGAGCAGTACTTC	CASSLRSNEQYF
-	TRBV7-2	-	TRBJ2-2	TGTGCCAGCAGCTTAGCCGGGGGCCCGAACACCGGGGAGCTGTTTTTT	CASSLAGGPNTGELFF
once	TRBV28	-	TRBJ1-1	TGTGCCAGCAGTTACCCCTCCCAGAACACTGAAGCTTTCTTT	CASSYPSQNTEAFF
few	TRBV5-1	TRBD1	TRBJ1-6	TGCGCCAGCAGCTTGGACCAGGGGGCTAATTCACCCCTCCACTTT	CASSLDQGANSPLHF
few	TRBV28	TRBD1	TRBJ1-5	TGTGCCAGCGGCCCTTCCGGGACAGGGTACAATCAGCCCCAGCATTTT	CASGPSGTGYNQPQHF
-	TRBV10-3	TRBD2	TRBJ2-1	TGTGCCATCAGTGCAGGGACTAGCGGAATCTCCTACAATGAGCAGTTCTTC	CAISAGTSGISYNEQFF
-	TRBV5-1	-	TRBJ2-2	TGCGCCAGCAGCGGGGGGCGGAACACCGGGGAGCTGTTTTTT	CASSGGRNTGELFF
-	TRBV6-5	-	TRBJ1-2	TGTGCCAGCAGTGGACCAGCGACAGTCAACTATGGCTACACCTTC	CASSGPATVNYGYTF
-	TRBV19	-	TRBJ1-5	TGTGCCAGTAGAACCCCAGGGGCTAGCAATCAGCCCCAGCATTTT	CASRTPGASNQPQHF
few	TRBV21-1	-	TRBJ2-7	TGTGCCAGCAGCAATTTCCCATACGAGCAGTACTTC	CASSNFPYEQYF
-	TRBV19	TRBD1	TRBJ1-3	TGTGCCAGTAGTCCCACCGGACAGGGTCCGGGAGGAAACACCATATATTTT	CASSPTGQGPGGNTIYF
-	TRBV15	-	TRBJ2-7	TGTGCCACCAGCAGAGATGAGTTGGCAGGCTACGAGCAGTACTTC	CATSRDELAGYEQYF
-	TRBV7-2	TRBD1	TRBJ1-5	TGTGCCAGCAGCTTAGCGTCGACAGGGGCACAGCCCCAGCATTTT	CASSLASTGAQPQHF
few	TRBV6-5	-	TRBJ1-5	TGTGCCAGCAGCTCGACAGGTCATAGCAATCAGCCCCAGCATTTT	CASSSTGHSNQPQHF
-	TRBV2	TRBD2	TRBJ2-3	TGTGCCAGCAGCGAAGAAGTGGTGACTAGCGCTCCCTTGGGGTATTTT	CASSEEVVTSAPLGYF
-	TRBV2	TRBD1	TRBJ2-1	TGTGCCAGCAGCCTTCCCGGGACAGGGATAAAAAATGAGCAGTTCTTC	CASSLPGTGIKNEQFF
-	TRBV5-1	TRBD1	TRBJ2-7	TGCGCCAGCAGCGCCCACAGGGGGCGAACCTACGAGCAGTACTTC	CASSAHRGRTYEQYF
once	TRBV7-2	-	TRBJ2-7	TGTGCCAGCAGCTCCCAGGGCGAGCGGAGAAATTACGAGCAGTACTTC	CASSSQGERRNYEQYF
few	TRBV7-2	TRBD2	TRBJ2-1	TGTGCCAGCAGCTTAGGACTAGCGGCCAATGAGCAGTTCTTC	CASSLGLAANEQFF
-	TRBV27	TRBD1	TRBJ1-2	TGTGCCAGCAGTTTACGCAGGGGGCGGGGGGGCGCTAACTATGGCTACACCTTC	CASSLRRGRGGANYGYTF
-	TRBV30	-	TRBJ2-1	TGTGCCTGGAGTGAGGGTGGTGAGCAGTTCTTC	CAWSEGGEQFF
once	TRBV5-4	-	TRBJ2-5	TGTGCCAGCAGCTCAGGGACGTACCAAGAGACCCAGTACTTC	CASSSGTYQETQYF
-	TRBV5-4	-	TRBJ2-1	TGTGCCAGCAGCTTGGGCCCGGCCACCAACAATGAGCAGTTCTTC	CASSLGPATNNEQFF
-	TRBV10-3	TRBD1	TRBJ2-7	TGTGCCATCAGATTCGGACAGGGGGCTTACGAGCAGTACTTC	CAIRFGQGAYEQYF
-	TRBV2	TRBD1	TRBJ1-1	TGTGCCAGCAGTGTGGGACAGTACACTGAAGCTTTCTTT	CASSVGQYTEAFF
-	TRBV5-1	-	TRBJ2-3	TGCGCCAGCAGCTTGGAAGGACGTTCCATCACAGATACGCAGTATTTT	CASSLEGRSITDTQYF
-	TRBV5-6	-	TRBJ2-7	TGTGCCAGCAGCGTTGGGACCCAACGGGAGCAGTACTTC	CASSVGTQREQYF
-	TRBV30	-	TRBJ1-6	TGTGCCTGGAAAATAGGAGTTAATAATTCACCCCTCCACTTT	CAWKIGVNNSPLHF
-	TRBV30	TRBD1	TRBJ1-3	TGTGCCTGGAGTGTAAGGGGGCAATGGACGGACACCATATATTTT	CAWSVRGQWTDTIYF
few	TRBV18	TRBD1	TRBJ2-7	TGTGCCAGCTCATGGACAGGGCGGGTCGAGCAGTACTTC	CASSWTGRVEQYF
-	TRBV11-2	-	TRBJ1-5	TGTGCCAGCAGCTTAGATAATCAGGGGAAACAGCCCCAGCATTTT	CASSLDNQGKQPQHF
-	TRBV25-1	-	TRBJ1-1	TGTGCCAGCAGTGAATTTGTGGTGGGAGGCACTGAAGCTTTCTTT	CASSEFVVGGTEAFF
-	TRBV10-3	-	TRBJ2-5	TGTGCCATCAGTGAGGGTACCCATCCCCCAGGGACCCAGTACTTC	CAISEGTHPPGTQYF
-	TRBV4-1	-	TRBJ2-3	TGCGCCAGCAGGCGGGGAGGACAGGGAGGGGCAGATACGCAGTATTTT	CASRRGGQGGADTQYF
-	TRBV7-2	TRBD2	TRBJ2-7	TGTGCCAGCAGCTTGGTTGGGACTAGCGGCACCTCCTACGAGCAGTACTTC	CASSLVGTSGTSYEQYF
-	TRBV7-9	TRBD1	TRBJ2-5	TGTGCCAGCAGCTTAGTGGGGACAGACCAAGAGACCCAGTACTTC	CASSLVGTDQETQYF
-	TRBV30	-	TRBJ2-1	TGTGCCTGGAGTGTATTAACCTCCTACAATGAGCAGTTCTTC	CAWSVLTSYNEQFF
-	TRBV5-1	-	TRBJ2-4	TGCGCCAGCAGCTTGGATCCAGCCAAAAACATTCAGTACTTC	CASSLDPAKNIQYF
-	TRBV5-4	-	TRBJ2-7	TGTGCCAGCAGTCTTGCCCCCTACGAGCAGTACTTC	CASSLAPYEQYF